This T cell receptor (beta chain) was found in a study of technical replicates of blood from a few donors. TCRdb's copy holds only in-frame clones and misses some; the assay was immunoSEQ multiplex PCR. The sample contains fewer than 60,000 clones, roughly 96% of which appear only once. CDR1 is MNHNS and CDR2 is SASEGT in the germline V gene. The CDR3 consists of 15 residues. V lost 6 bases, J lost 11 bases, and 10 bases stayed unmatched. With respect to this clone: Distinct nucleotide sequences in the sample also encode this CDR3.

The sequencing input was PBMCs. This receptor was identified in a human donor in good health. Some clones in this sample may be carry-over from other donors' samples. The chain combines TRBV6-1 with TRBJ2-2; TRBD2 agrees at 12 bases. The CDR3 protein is CASRRLAGDNGELFF. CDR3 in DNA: TGTGCCAGCAGACGACTAGCGGGAGATAACGGAGAGCTGTTTTTT.